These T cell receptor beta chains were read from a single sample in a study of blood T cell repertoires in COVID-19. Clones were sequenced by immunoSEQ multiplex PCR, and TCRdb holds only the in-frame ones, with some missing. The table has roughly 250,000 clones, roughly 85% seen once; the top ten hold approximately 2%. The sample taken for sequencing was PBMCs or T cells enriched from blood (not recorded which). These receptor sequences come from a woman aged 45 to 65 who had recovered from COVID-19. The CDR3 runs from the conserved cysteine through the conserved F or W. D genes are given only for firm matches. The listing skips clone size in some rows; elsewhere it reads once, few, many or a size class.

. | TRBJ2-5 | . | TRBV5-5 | CASSPQETQYF | TGTGCCAGCAGCCCTCAAGAGACCCAGTACTTC
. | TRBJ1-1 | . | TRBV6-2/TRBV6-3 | CASSYQGWHTEAFF | TGTGCCAGCAGTTACCAGGGTTGGCACACTGAAGCTTTCTTT
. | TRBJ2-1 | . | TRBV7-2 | CASSFQRNEQFF | TGTGCCAGCAGCTTCCAGCGAAATGAGCAGTTCTTC
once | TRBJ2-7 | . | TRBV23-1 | CASSPNPSNGMKNEQYF | TGCGCCAGCAGTCCCAACCCATCTAACGGGATGAAGAACGAGCAGTACTTC
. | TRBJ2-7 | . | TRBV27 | CASSYRSSYEQYF | TGTGCCAGCAGTTACCGGAGCTCCTACGAGCAGTACTTC
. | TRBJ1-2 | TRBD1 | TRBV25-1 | CASSGGQNRNYGYTF | TGTGCCAGCAGTGGGGGACAGAACCGTAACTATGGCTACACCTTC
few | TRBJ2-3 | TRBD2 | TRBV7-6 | CASSLSGGRSDTQYF | TGTGCCAGCAGCTTAAGCGGCGGGAGATCAGATACGCAGTATTTT
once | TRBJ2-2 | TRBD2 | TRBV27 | CASSSGTRYNTGELFF | TGTGCCAGCAGCTCCGGGACTAGGTACAACACCGGGGAGCTGTTTTTT
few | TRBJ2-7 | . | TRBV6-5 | CASSYSRETHEQYF | TGTGCCAGCAGTTACTCCCGGGAGACCCACGAGCAGTACTTC
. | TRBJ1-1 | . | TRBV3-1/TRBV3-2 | CASSQQGFGNTEAFF | TGTGCCAGCAGCCAGCAGGGTTTCGGGAACACTGAAGCTTTCTTT
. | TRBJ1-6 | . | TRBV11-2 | CASSLDLRGANSPLHF | TGTGCCAGCAGCTTAGATCTACGGGGGGCTAATTCACCCCTCCACTTT
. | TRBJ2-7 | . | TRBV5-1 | CASSTGLDGSYEQYF | TGCGCCAGCAGCACCGGACTGGATGGCTCCTACGAGCAGTACTTC
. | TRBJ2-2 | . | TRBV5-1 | CASSLRVANTGELFF | TGCGCCAGCAGCTTGAGAGTAGCGAACACCGGGGAGCTGTTTTTT
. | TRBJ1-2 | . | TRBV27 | CASSQGPWYGYTF | TGTGCCAGCAGTCAGGGGCCTTGGTATGGCTACACCTTC
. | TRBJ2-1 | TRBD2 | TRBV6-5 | CASSKTSGTYNEQFF | TGTGCCAGCAGTAAGACTAGCGGGACGTACAATGAGCAGTTCTTC
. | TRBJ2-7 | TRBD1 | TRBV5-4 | CASSLGGQGAREQYF | TGTGCCAGCAGCTTGGGGGGACAGGGGGCTCGCGAGCAGTACTTC
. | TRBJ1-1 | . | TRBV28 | CASSPAWRARTEAFF | TGTGCCAGCAGTCCCGCTTGGAGGGCGAGGACTGAAGCTTTCTTT
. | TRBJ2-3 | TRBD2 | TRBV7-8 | CASSLDSPSGRTDTQYF | TGTGCCAGCAGCTTAGATTCCCCTAGCGGGAGGACGGATACGCAGTATTTT
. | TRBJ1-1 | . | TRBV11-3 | CASSDGGTEAFF | TGTGCCAGCAGCGACGGGGGGACTGAAGCTTTCTTT
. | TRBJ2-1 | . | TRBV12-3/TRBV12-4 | CASSLAVFPHQFF | TGTGCCAGCAGTTTAGCGGTTTTCCCACATCAGTTCTTC
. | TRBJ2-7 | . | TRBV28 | CASSDQGMTYEQYF | TGTGCCAGCAGTGACCAGGGGATGACCTACGAGCAGTACTTC
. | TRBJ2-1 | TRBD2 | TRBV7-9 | CASSPLPTSAKYYNEQFF | TGTGCCAGCAGCCCACTCCCAACTAGCGCTAAGTACTACAATGAGCAGTTCTTC
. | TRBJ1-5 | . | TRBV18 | CASSPGGNQPQHF | TGTGCCAGCTCCCCCGGGGGCAATCAGCCCCAGCATTTT
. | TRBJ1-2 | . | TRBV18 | CASSPPEVPNYGYTF | TGTGCCAGCTCACCACCGGAGGTTCCTAACTATGGCTACACCTTC
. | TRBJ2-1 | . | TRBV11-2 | CASSSIRGYNEQFF | TGTGCCAGCAGCTCCATAAGGGGTTACAATGAGCAGTTCTTC
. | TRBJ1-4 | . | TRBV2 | CASVWPPEKLFF | TGTGCCAGCGTGTGGCCCCCCGAAAAACTGTTTTTT
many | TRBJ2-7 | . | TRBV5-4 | CASSPEEGFYEQYF | TGTGCCAGCAGCCCCGAGGAGGGTTTCTACGAGCAGTACTTC
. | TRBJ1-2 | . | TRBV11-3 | CASSPPQGNYGYTF | TGTGCCAGCAGCCCACCGCAGGGGAACTATGGCTACACCTTC
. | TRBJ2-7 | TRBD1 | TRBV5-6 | CASSFGTGPYEQYF | TGTGCCAGCAGCTTTGGGACAGGTCCCTACGAGCAGTACTTC
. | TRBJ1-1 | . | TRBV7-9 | CASSSWGREAFF | TGTGCCAGCAGCTCCTGGGGCCGTGAAGCTTTCTTT
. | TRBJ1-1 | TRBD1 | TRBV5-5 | CASTKDRGFYSVLNTEAFF | TGTGCCAGCACCAAGGACAGGGGGTTTTATTCTGTCTTGAACACTGAAGCTTTCTTT
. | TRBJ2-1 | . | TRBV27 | CASSLRGEQFF | TGTGCCAGCAGTTTAAGGGGTGAGCAGTTCTTC
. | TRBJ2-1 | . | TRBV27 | CASSYGSSYNEQFF | TGTGCCAGCAGTTACGGTAGCTCCTACAATGAGCAGTTCTTC
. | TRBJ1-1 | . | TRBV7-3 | CASSLLSNTEAFF | TGTGCCAGCAGCTTACTCAGTAACACTGAAGCTTTCTTT
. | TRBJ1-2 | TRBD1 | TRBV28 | CASSLQGGTVSDGYTF | TGTGCCAGCAGTCTACAGGGCGGGACAGTTAGCGATGGCTACACCTTC
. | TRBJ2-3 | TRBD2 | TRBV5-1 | CASSMGLARDTQYF | TGCGCCAGCAGCATGGGACTAGCGAGGGATACGCAGTATTTT
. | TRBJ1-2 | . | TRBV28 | CASTQGSEGVGYTF | TGTGCCAGCACCCAAGGATCTGAAGGGGTCGGCTACACCTTC
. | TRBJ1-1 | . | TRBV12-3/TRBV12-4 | CASSMTAEAFF | TGTGCCAGCAGCATGACAGCTGAAGCTTTCTTT
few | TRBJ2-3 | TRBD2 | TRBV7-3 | CASSLKVGGPTDTQYF | TGTGCCAGCAGCTTAAAGGTGGGAGGGCCCACAGATACGCAGTATTTT
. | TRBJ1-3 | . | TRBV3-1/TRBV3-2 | CASSQGGQSGNTIYF | TGTGCCAGCAGCCAGGGTGGACAGTCGGGAAACACCATATATTTT
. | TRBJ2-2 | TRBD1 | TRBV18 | CASQSGGDTGELFF | TGTGCCAGCCAATCAGGGGGAGACACCGGGGAGCTGTTTTTT
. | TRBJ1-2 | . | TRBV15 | CATSRYRDKGNYGYTF | TGTGCCACCAGCAGATACAGGGATAAGGGTAACTATGGCTACACCTTC
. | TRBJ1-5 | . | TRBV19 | CAGPLSSQPQHF | TGTGCCGGTCCGTTAAGTAGTCAGCCCCAGCATTTT
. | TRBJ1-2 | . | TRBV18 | CASSPDRYYGYTF | TGTGCCAGCTCACCCGACAGGTACTATGGCTACACCTTC
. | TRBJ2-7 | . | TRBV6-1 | CASSDYGLTYEQYF | TGTGCCAGCAGTGATTACGGACTGACCTACGAGCAGTACTTC
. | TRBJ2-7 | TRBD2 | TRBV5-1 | CASSFQLADTYEQYF | TGCGCCAGCAGCTTCCAACTAGCGGACACCTACGAGCAGTACTTC
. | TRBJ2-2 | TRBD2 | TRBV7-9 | CASSLDEELAGDTGELFF | TGTGCCAGCAGCTTAGACGAAGAACTAGCGGGAGACACCGGGGAGCTGTTTTTT
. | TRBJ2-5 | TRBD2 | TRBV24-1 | CATSESGGQETQYF | TGTGCCACCAGTGAGTCGGGAGGTCAAGAGACCCAGTACTTC
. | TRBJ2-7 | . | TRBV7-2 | CASSLDGGSYEQYF | TGTGCCAGCAGCTTAGATGGGGGGAGCTACGAGCAGTACTTC
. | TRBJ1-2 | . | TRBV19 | CASNWPGSYGYTF | TGTGCCAGTAATTGGCCCGGGAGCTATGGCTACACCTTC
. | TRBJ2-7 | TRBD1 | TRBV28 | CASSFLIGKGQGTAYEQYF | TGTGCCAGCAGTTTTTTAATCGGGAAAGGACAGGGGACAGCCTACGAGCAGTACTTC
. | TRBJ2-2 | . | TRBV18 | CASSPYQVGNTGELFF | TGTGCCAGCTCACCGTATCAGGTGGGGAACACCGGGGAGCTGTTTTTT
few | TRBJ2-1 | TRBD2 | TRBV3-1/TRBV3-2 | CASSQRTSGRADNEQFF | TGTGCCAGCAGCCAACGGACTAGCGGGAGGGCTGACAATGAGCAGTTCTTC
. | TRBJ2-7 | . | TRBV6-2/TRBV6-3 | CASSYSGQSYEQYF | TGTGCCAGCAGTTACTCCGGACAGTCCTACGAGCAGTACTTC
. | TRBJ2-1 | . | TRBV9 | CASSVARTAYNEQFF | TGTGCCAGCAGCGTAGCCCGGACAGCCTACAATGAGCAGTTCTTC